The 16 T cell receptor beta chains below all came from one sample that was sequenced in a study of vaccination and CD4 T cells after COVID-19. No antigen is known for these receptors. Treatment given: roughly ten-day PBMC culture with coronavirus spike peptide pools or control peptides (ViraFEST assay). The assay that was used to sequence DNA from cultured CD4+ T cells was the Oncomine TCR Beta short-read assay. TCRdb re-called the PCR reads with MiXCR, one entry per CDR3 protein. The sample carries 4,000 to 5,000 distinct CDR3 sequences, around 20% recorded once. The source material was CD4+ T cells from blood, cultured in vitro. The source of these receptors is a human donor who had recovered from COVID-19.

By sample share, this clonotype is medium-sized (0.01 to 0.1%). The V call is TRBV7-9, the J call TRBJ2-5; maybe TRBD1 (7 bases). This CDR3 has 18 residues. From germline, CDR1 is SEHNR and CDR2 FQNEAQ (reference sequence). V was shortened by 2 bases and J by 5 bases, with 24 bases between the two germline ends. CDR3 coding DNA: TGTGCCAGCAGCTTAACCATATTTCCAGGGGGGCGGAGGGAGACCCAGTACTTC. Translating it yields CASSLTIFPGGRRETQYF.

The chain has TRBV30 and TRBJ2-7; D could derive from TRBD1 or TRBD2 (6 bases each). The CDR3 spans 16 residues. Trimming shortened V by 5 bases and J by 2 bases, and 22 bases separated the two germline ends. Germline V gene data show CDR1 as GTSNPN and CDR2 as SVGIG (reference sequence). In DNA form, the CDR3 reads TGTGCCTGGGGCCGCTTGGGGGGCCGAAGGCCCTACGAGCAGTACTTC. It specifies CAWGRLGGRRPYEQYF.

This clonotype showed up just a few times. The chain uses TRBV30 and TRBJ1-2; D gene ambiguous. The CDR3 is 16 residues long. Germline assignment: CDR1 GTSNPN and CDR2 SVGIG (reference sequence). Trimming left V 0 bases short and J 1 base short, with 15 bases between. This CDR3 is CAWSVSPFDYNYGYTF. The CDR3 nucleotides are TGTGCCTGGAGTGTAAGCCCGTTCGATTATAACTATGGCTACACCTTC.

V and J are TRBV2 and TRBJ1-1, with a tentative D call TRBD1 (6 bases). From germline, CDR1 is SNHLY and CDR2 FYNNEI. V was pared by 8 bases and J by 1 base, with 11 bases between. The CDR3 covers 13 residues. The CDR3 here is CASGGHTNTEAFF. The CDR3 bases are TGTGCCAGCGGGGGGCACACGAACACTGAAGCTTTCTTT.

By its share, this clonotype is medium-sized. This CDR3 reads CASSIRARGANQPQHF. In nucleotides, the CDR3 is TGTGCCAGTAGTATAAGGGCCAGGGGGGCCAATCAGCCCCAGCATTTT. The V and J genes are TRBV19 and TRBJ1-5; 7 bases are a match to TRBD1. Trimming cost V 2 bases and J 3 bases; bases outside gene matches: 7. The CDR3 is made up of 16 amino acids. CDR1 is LNHDA, CDR2 SQIVND, per germline (reference sequence).

By share of the sample, this clonotype is large (0.1 to 1%). This sequence joins TRBV20-1 and TRBJ1-5; TRBD1 might be the D (5 bases). This CDR3 spans 12 amino acids. Trimming pared 6 bases from V and 4 bases from J, leaving 10 bases between. Germline CDR1 reads DFQATT; CDR2 reads SNEGSKA (reference sequence). The CDR3: CSATPGNQPQHF. In nucleotides, the CDR3 is TGCAGTGCCACGCCAGGGAATCAGCCCCAGCATTTT.

The V call is TRBV20-1, the J call TRBJ2-5; a weak D match, TRBD2 (6 bases). Looked up from germline, CDR1 is DFQATT and CDR2 is SNEGSKA (reference sequence). Trimming left V 3 bases short and J 2 bases short, with 16 bases between. The length of the CDR3 is 15 residues. CDR3 bases: TGCAGTGCTAGTCAACAACGGGCGGGGCAAGAGACCCAGTACTTC. This sequence encodes CSASQQRAGQETQYF.

This clonotype is medium-sized in the sample. V and J are TRBV19 and TRBJ2-6; TRBD2 is a possible D gene (7 bases). Germline V lookup: CDR1 LNHDA, CDR2 SQIVND (reference sequence). V shed 2 bases and J shed 2 bases, with 16 bases lying between them. CDR3 length: 18 residues. CDR3 in DNA: TGTGCCAGTAGTATACGCGCTCGGGGGGCGACTGGGGCCAACGTCCTGACTTTC. Its translation: CASSIRARGATGANVLTF.

In the case of this clonotype: Relative to the germline gene, one junction end is altered; a read error may explain this. The V and J genes are TRBV3-1 and TRBJ2-5; perhaps TRBD2 as D (5 bases). The CDR3 extends over 14 amino acids. Germline V lookup: CDR1 LGHDT, CDR2 YNNKEL (reference sequence). The CDR3 is CASSQEPSQGTQYF. DNA for the CDR3: TGTGCCAGCAGCCAAGAACCTAGCCAAGGGACCCAGTACTTC.

This clonotype was counted only a few times. The chain is built from TRBV7-2 and TRBJ1-4; TRBD1 is a possible D gene (6 bases). CDR3 length: 15 residues. CDR1 and CDR2 (germline): SGHTA, FQGNSA. Deletions cut 5 bases from V and 1 base from J, with 11 bases between. The CDR3 here is CASSLGGRTNEKLFF. The CDR3 DNA sequence: TGTGCCAGCAGCCTTGGGGGGCGAACTAATGAAAAACTGTTTTTT.

Turning to this clonotype: The junction departs from germline at one end; a sequencing error may be responsible. The chain joins TRBV5-4 to TRBJ2-4; possible D gene TRBD2, 5 bases. Germline CDR1 SGHNT, CDR2 YYREEE (reference sequence). This CDR3 contains 14 residues. CDR3 bases: TGTGCCAGCAGCCATAGCGCGGCCAAAAACATTCGGTACTTC. Its translation: CASSHSAAKNIRYF.

Sample share makes this clonotype large. This chain joins TRBV6-1 and TRBJ1-2, with TRBD1 identical over 11 bases. V was clipped by 8 bases and J by 6 bases; unmatched bases: 5. CDR3 length: 13 amino acids. CDR1 is MNHNS, CDR2 SASEGT, per germline. In DNA, the CDR3 is TGTGCCAGCCAGGACAGGGGGCTAAATGGCTACACCTTC. This translates into CASQDRGLNGYTF.

CDR3 residues: CASSYSSGLIPNNSPLHF. The CDR3 bases are TGTGCCAGCAGTTACTCGTCGGGGCTTATCCCTAATAATTCACCCCTCCACTTT. The chain joins TRBV6-2 or TRBV6-3 to TRBJ1-6, with TRBD1 as a possible D gene (5 bases). Per germline, CDR1 MNHEY and CDR2 SVGEGT. The CDR3 covers 18 residues. V lost 0 bases to trimming and J lost 5 bases, with 17 bases between them.

This clonotype came up a few times. The V call is TRBV10-1, the J call TRBJ2-5, with D unresolved. With 4 bases removed from V and 7 bases from J, the gap between germline ends came to 10 bases. This CDR3 region has 12 residues. The V gene's germline CDR1 is WNHNN and CDR2 SYGVQD (reference sequence). CDR3 in DNA: TGCGCCAGCAGTGGACTGGATGGGACCCAGTACTTC. This codes for CASSGLDGTQYF.

This chain links TRBV4-1 with TRBJ1-4; 12 nucleotides match TRBD1. CDR3 length: 19 residues. Trimming cost V 0 bases and J 7 bases; bases outside gene matches: 12. Germline V gives CDR1 MGHRA, CDR2 YSYEKL. CDR3 DNA sequence: TGCGCCAGCAGCCAAGATCTTGGGACAGGGGGCATTGTGGGTGAAAAACTGTTTTTT. Translated, it gives CASSQDLGTGGIVGEKLFF.

This clonotype is judged medium-sized. The chain combines TRBV5-4 with TRBJ1-2, with D perhaps matching TRBD1 (6 bases). The CDR3 totals 15 residues. Looked up from germline, CDR1 is SGHNT and CDR2 is YYREEE (reference sequence). The germline V and J ends were trimmed by 0 bases and 4 bases, with 13 bases remaining between them. CDR3 protein: CASSLADSPFYGYTF. In nucleotides, the CDR3 is TGTGCCAGCAGCTTGGCGGACAGCCCGTTCTATGGCTACACCTTC.